These T cell receptor beta chains were read from a single sample in a study of T cell clones after liver transplantation. The table came from immunoSEQ multiplex PCR; TCRdb's copy has only in-frame clones and leaves some out. This sample has roughly 100,000 clones, with under 90% found just once. The sequencing used CD4+ T cells from blood, collected approximately 43 months after liver transplant. The receptor set was obtained from a human patient who received a liver transplant. Some T cells may possibly be graft donor cells. Each CDR3 is given with its conserved first and last residue. D genes are given only for firm matches. Size is stated for part of the rows, as once, few or many counts, or as a class when the clone is expanded.

len	abundance	d_gene	j_gene	v_gene	CDR3nt	CDR3aa
14	few	-	TRBJ1-2	TRBV15	TGTGCCACCAGCAGAGGGGACCACAGACCCGGCTACACCTTC	CATSRGDHRPGYTF
12	-	-	TRBJ2-3	TRBV10-3	TGTGCCATCAGTGGTTTGGCAGATACGCAGTATTTT	CAISGLADTQYF
20	-	-	TRBJ1-4	TRBV21-1	TGTGCCAGCAGCACTCGAGAGGGACAGGGGGCGTTCGGTACTAATGAAAAACTGTTTTTT	CASSTREGQGAFGTNEKLFF
12	-	-	TRBJ2-7	TRBV19	TGTGCCAGTAAAGGGGGGGCCTACGAGCAGTACTTC	CASKGGAYEQYF
14	-	TRBD1	TRBJ2-2	TRBV7-6	TGTGCCAGCAGCATCTCAGGGGGTGGCGGGGAGCTGTTTTTT	CASSISGGGGELFF
14	-	TRBD1	TRBJ2-7	TRBV5-1	TGCGCCAGCAGCAACCGACAGGGGGCTGAAGAGCAGTACTTC	CASSNRQGAEEQYF
16	once	TRBD2	TRBJ2-7	TRBV4-2	TGTGCCAGCAGCCAAGGCGGGACTAGCGAGGTCTACGAGCAGTACTTC	CASSQGGTSEVYEQYF
14	-	TRBD1	TRBJ1-4	TRBV7-9	TGTGCCAGCAGCCCAGACAGGGGTAATGAAAAACTGTTTTTT	CASSPDRGNEKLFF
15	-	TRBD1	TRBJ1-2	TRBV19	TGTGCCAGTATCCAAGAGGGACAGGAGTCTAATGGCTACACCTTC	CASIQEGQESNGYTF
15	few	TRBD2	TRBJ2-3	TRBV9	TGTGCCAGCCGTAGCGGGTTCCCTAGCACAGATACGCAGTATTTT	CASRSGFPSTDTQYF
13	-	-	TRBJ1-5	TRBV9	TGTGCCAGCGGGCGGGGGGGAGTTCAGCCCCAGCATTTT	CASGRGGVQPQHF
13	-	-	TRBJ2-1	TRBV29-1	TGCAGCGTTGTGTGGCGGGGCTACAATGAGCAGTTCTTC	CSVVWRGYNEQFF
16	-	-	TRBJ2-1	TRBV5-4	TGTGCCAGCAGCGGTGGCGGGGGCCCTACCTACAATGAGCAGTTCTTC	CASSGGGGPTYNEQFF
14	once	-	TRBJ2-3	TRBV10-3	TGTGCCATTAGGGGGGCTAAAAACACAGATACGCAGTATTTT	CAIRGAKNTDTQYF
12	-	-	TRBJ2-5	TRBV28	TGTGCCAGCAGCTCAGGGGGGGAGACCCAGTACTTC	CASSSGGETQYF
15	-	-	TRBJ2-6	TRBV28	TGTGCCAGCAGTTTACTCAGCTCTGGGGCCAACGTCCTGACTTTC	CASSLLSSGANVLTF
14	-	-	TRBJ1-5	TRBV6-5	TGTGCCAGCAAAAAACAGGGTTCCAATCAGCCCCAGCATTTT	CASKKQGSNQPQHF
14	-	-	TRBJ2-1	TRBV4-1	TGCGCCAGCAGTGAGGGGTTCTCCTACAATGAGCAGTTCTTC	CASSEGFSYNEQFF
13	-	-	TRBJ2-7	TRBV19	TGTGCCAGTAGTATAGGAGCAGGGAACGAGCAGTACTTC	CASSIGAGNEQYF
12	-	-	TRBJ1-1	TRBV9	TGTGCCAGCAGGGAACCGGCCTCTGAAGCTTTCTTT	CASREPASEAFF
17	once	-	TRBJ1-2	TRBV2	TGTGCCAGCAGCCGAGCTAGGTTGGACAGAATTAACTATGGCTACACCTTC	CASSRARLDRINYGYTF
13	-	-	TRBJ1-5	TRBV30	TGTGCCTGGAGTAGTGGGGGCAATCAGCCCCAGCATTTT	CAWSSGGNQPQHF
15	-	-	TRBJ1-1	TRBV27	TGTGCCAGCTGGGGGGCAGGGGCCGTCGGCTCTGAAGCTTTCTTT	CASWGAGAVGSEAFF
17	-	-	TRBJ1-1	TRBV5-1	TGCGCCAGCAGCCGTGAGGTCGGACGGTTTATGAACACTGAAGCTTTCTTT	CASSREVGRFMNTEAFF
14	-	-	TRBJ2-7	TRBV18	TGTGCCAGCTCACCACCGGGCAGGGTCTACGAGCAGTACTTC	CASSPPGRVYEQYF
15	-	-	TRBJ2-7	TRBV5-5	TGTGCCAGCAGCCGGGACCCGGGGAGCTCCTACGAGCAGTACTTC	CASSRDPGSSYEQYF
13	once	-	TRBJ2-7	TRBV30	TGTGCCTGGACTATGGACTCGGGCGTCGAGCAGTACTTC	CAWTMDSGVEQYF
14	-	TRBD1	TRBJ2-7	TRBV5-6	TGTGCCAGCAGCTGGACAGGGAGAGCCTACGAGCAGTACTTC	CASSWTGRAYEQYF
13	-	TRBD1	TRBJ1-5	TRBV30	TGTGCCTGGAGTGCCAGGGGGGACCAGCCCCAGCATTTT	CAWSARGDQPQHF
11	few	-	TRBJ2-7	TRBV7-8	TGTGCCAGCAGCCCCCTTGCGGAGCAGTACTTC	CASSPLAEQYF
12	-	-	TRBJ1-5	TRBV30	TGTGCCTGGAACGGGAACAATCAGCCCCAGCATTTT	CAWNGNNQPQHF
14	-	-	TRBJ2-2	TRBV11-3	TGTGCCAGCAGCTTTGGGAGATTATCCGGGGAGCTGTTTTTT	CASSFGRLSGELFF
14	-	TRBD1	TRBJ1-6	TRBV27	TGTGCCAGCTATGGGGGGACAGCGAATTCACCCCTCCACTTT	CASYGGTANSPLHF
15	-	TRBD2	TRBJ2-3	TRBV2	TGTGCCAGCAGTATGGACGGGGGGGGCACAGATACGCAGTATTTT	CASSMDGGGTDTQYF
14	-	-	TRBJ2-7	TRBV6-5	TGTGCCAGCACCGAGGGGTTCGGTAGAGTGGAGCAGTACTTC	CASTEGFGRVEQYF